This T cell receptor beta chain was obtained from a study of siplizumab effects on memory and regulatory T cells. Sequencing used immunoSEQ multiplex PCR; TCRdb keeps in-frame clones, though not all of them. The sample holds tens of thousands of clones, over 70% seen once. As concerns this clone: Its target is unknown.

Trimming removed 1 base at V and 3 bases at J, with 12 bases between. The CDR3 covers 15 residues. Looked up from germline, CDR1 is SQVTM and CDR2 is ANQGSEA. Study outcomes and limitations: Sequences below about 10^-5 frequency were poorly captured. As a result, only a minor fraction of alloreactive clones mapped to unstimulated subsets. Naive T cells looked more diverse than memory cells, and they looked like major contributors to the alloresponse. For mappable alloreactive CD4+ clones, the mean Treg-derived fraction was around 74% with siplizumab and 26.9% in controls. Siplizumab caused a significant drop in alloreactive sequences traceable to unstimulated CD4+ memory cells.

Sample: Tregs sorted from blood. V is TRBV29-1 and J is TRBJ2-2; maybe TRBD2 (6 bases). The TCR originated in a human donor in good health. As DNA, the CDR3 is TGCAGCGTTGAAGCCAGGGAGCGGGACACCGGGGAGCTGTTTTTT. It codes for CSVEARERDTGELFF.